These 28 T cell receptor beta chains were all obtained from the same sample, sequenced in a study of T cell responses to AZD1222 COVID-19 vaccine. Assay used: immunoSEQ multiplex PCR; TCRdb lists only in-frame clones, some missing. Counted here are approximately 120,000 clones, about 90% occurring once; the ten biggest clones make up around 1.5%. The sequences come from peripheral blood, collected on day 0 of AZD1222 vaccination. All receptors come from an adult in good health.

The CDR3 here is CASSVEGVGAGGYTF. CDR3 nucleotide sequence: TGTGCCAGCAGCGTAGAGGGCGTGGGGGCGGGTGGCTACACCTTC. The V gene is TRBV9, the J gene TRBJ1-2; TRBD1 is a possible D gene (6 bases). The germline V and J ends were trimmed by 0 bases and 7 bases, with 16 bases remaining between them. Germline CDR1 reads SGDLS; CDR2 reads YYNGEE. This CDR3 contains 15 residues.

Comment on this clone: Other DNA sequences in the same sample also yield this CDR3. This chain uses TRBV6-5 with TRBJ2-7; 10 bases are shared with TRBD1. Per the germline V gene, CDR1 is MNHEY and CDR2 is SVGAGI. V dropped 0 bases and J dropped 4; count of bases not matched to a gene: 3. There are 15 residues in the CDR3. The CDR3 coding sequence is TGTGCCAGCAGTTACTCGAGACAGGGGGCGTACGAGCAGTACTTC. Its protein product is CASSYSRQGAYEQYF.

This clone was detected a few times. This sequence joins TRBV19 and TRBJ2-7, with 9 positions matching TRBD2. The CDR3 is made up of 14 amino acids. V trimming: 7 bases; J trimming: 5 bases; junction bases outside the gene matches: 9. Germline V gives CDR1 LNHDA, CDR2 SQIVND (reference sequence). CDR3 sequence: CASNSGTSIHEQYF. The DNA for the CDR3 is TGTGCCAGTAATTCAGGGACTAGCATCCACGAGCAGTACTTC.

This sequence joins TRBV5-1 and TRBJ2-7; TRBD2 aligns across 12 bases. The CDR3 totals 15 residues. V shed 0 bases, J shed 6 bases, and the junction held 4 bases outside the gene matches. CDR1 is SGHRS, CDR2 YFSETQ, per germline. CDR3 region: CASSLVLAGGGEQYF. The CDR3 DNA is TGCGCCAGCAGCTTGGTTCTAGCGGGAGGGGGCGAGCAGTACTTC. Complete variable domain (other parts from reference TRBV5-1 and TRBJ2-7): KAGVTQTPRYLIKTRGQQVTLSCSPISGHRSVSWYQQTPGQGLQFLFEYFSETQRNKGNFPGRFSGRQFSNSRSEMNVSTLELGDSALYLCASSLVLAGGGEQYFGPGTRLTVT.

The chain carries TRBV19 and TRBJ1-2; D is undetermined. The CDR3 loop spans 14 amino acids. V was cut by 2 bases and J by 1 base, with 8 bases left in between. Germline V gene lookup returns CDR1 LNHDA and CDR2 SQIVND (reference sequence). The CDR3 is CASSIKGGNYGYTF. The CDR3 DNA is TGTGCCAGTAGTATAAAGGGCGGTAACTATGGCTACACCTTC.

V usage is TRBV4-1 and J usage is TRBJ2-7, with 7 bases lining up with TRBD2. Germline CDR1 reads MGHRA; CDR2 reads YSYEKL. Trimming cost V 0 bases and J 3 bases; bases outside gene matches: 8. The CDR3 has 16 amino acids. The CDR3 is CASSQDGRGDLYEQYF. The CDR3 bases are TGCGCCAGCAGCCAAGATGGTCGGGGGGACCTCTACGAGCAGTACTTC.

The gene calls are TRBV4-3 and TRBJ2-7, with D unresolved. CDR1 LGHNA and CDR2 YSLEER come from the germline V gene. There are 14 residues in the CDR3. V was shortened by 1 base and J by 1 base, with 8 bases between the two germline ends. The CDR3 sequence is CASSQVSGSYEQYF. CDR3 nucleotides: TGCGCCAGCAGCCAAGTATCCGGATCCTACGAGCAGTACTTC.

The chain employs TRBV29-1 and TRBJ2-3, with 8 positions matching TRBD2. Unmatched junction bases numbered 3, after V lost 5 bases and J lost 5 bases. Germline assignment: CDR1 SQVTM and CDR2 ANQGSEA. The CDR3 is made up of 12 amino acids. The CDR3 region has the DNA TGCAGCGTTCGGGAGGGCGGAGATACGCAGTATTTT. This codes for CSVREGGDTQYF.

The chain has TRBV6-5 and TRBJ1-2, with D possibly being TRBD1 (5 bases). Deletions cut 8 bases from V and 4 bases from J, with 20 bases between. This CDR3 region has 15 residues. The germline CDR1 and CDR2 sequences are MNHEY and SVGAGI. CDR3 nucleotides: TGTGCCAGCGCCATCGAAGGGGACGGACGCTATGGCTACACCTTC. Its protein product is CASAIEGDGRYGYTF.

The J gene is TRBJ2-1, the V gene TRBV28, with D unresolved. CDR3 length: 13 residues. The V gene lost 1 base and the J gene lost 9 bases, with 10 bases spanning the gap. From germline, CDR1 is MDHEN and CDR2 SYDVKM. The CDR3 nucleotides are TGTGCCAGCAGTTTATACGTTGGTGGTGAGCAGTTCTTC. As protein: CASSLYVGGEQFF.

The rearrangement uses TRBV19 and TRBJ2-7; 12 nucleotides align to TRBD2. Germline values: CDR1 LNHDA, CDR2 SQIVND (reference sequence). V lost 5 bases, J lost 3 bases, and 5 bases stayed unmatched. The CDR3 extends over 15 amino acids. This CDR3 reads CASSLRTSGNYEQYF. The CDR3 region has the DNA TGTGCCAGTAGTTTAAGGACTAGCGGGAACTACGAGCAGTACTTC. The whole variable domain, filled in from reference TRBV19 and TRBJ2-7, reads DGGITQSPKYLFRKEGQNVTLSCEQNLNHDAMYWYRQDPGQGLRLIYYSQIVNDFQKGDIAEGYSVSREKKESFPLTVTSAQKNPTAFYLCASSLRTSGNYEQYFGPGTRLTVT.

This clone appeared a single time. The genes are TRBV3-1 (or the pseudogene TRBV3-2) and TRBJ2-3; D is possibly TRBD2 (6 bases). V dropped 4 bases and J dropped 0 bases, with 17 bases sitting between them. The CDR3 length is 17 residues. Germline values: CDR1 LGHDT, CDR2 YNNKEL (reference sequence). CDR3 amino acids: CASSLGTFFGSTDTQYF. CDR3 bases: TGTGCCAGCAGCCTGGGGACTTTCTTTGGCAGCACAGATACGCAGTATTTT.

The chain is built from TRBV28 and TRBJ1-5; D might be TRBD1 (6 bases). The V and J ends lost 6 bases and 4 bases respectively, with 19 bases between them. This CDR3 has 16 amino acids. Germline V gives CDR1 MDHEN, CDR2 SYDVKM. CDR3 coding DNA: TGTGCCAGCAGGCCAAGGGGGGCAGAGAATAATCAGCCCCAGCATTTT. Amino acid sequence: CASRPRGAENNQPQHF.

The chain links TRBV6-6 to TRBJ1-1; possibly TRBD1 for D (6 bases). CDR3 length: 16 residues. Trimming took 4 bases from V and 5 from J, leaving 20 bases between them. CDR1 is MNHNY and CDR2 is SVGAGI in the germline V gene (reference sequence). The CDR3, as DNA: TGTGCCAGCAGTTCAGGGGCGATGGGTGCTAGGACTGAAGCTTTCTTT. Encoded protein: CASSSGAMGARTEAFF.

The J gene is TRBJ1-1, the V gene TRBV29-1, with 9 bases identical to TRBD1. Germline CDR1 and CDR2: SQVTM and ANQGSEA. CDR3 length: 13 residues. Trimming cost V 8 bases and J 4 bases; bases outside gene matches: 8. The CDR3 protein is CSSWDRVGTEAFF. The CDR3 coding sequence is TGCAGCTCCTGGGACAGGGTCGGCACTGAAGCTTTCTTT.

V gene TRBV27 combines with J gene TRBJ1-1; perhaps TRBD1 as D (5 bases). Trimming pared 5 bases from V and 11 bases from J, leaving 18 bases between. The CDR3 loop spans 13 amino acids. Germline V gene sequence: CDR1 MNHEY, CDR2 SMNVEV (reference sequence). The CDR3 spells CASSTQITGFAFF. Here the CDR3 DNA reads TGTGCCAGCAGTACCCAAATTACAGGTTTTGCTTTCTTT.

The chain uses TRBV28 and TRBJ1-6; TRBD1 matches 11 bases. The CDR3 length is 15 residues. Per germline, CDR1 MDHEN and CDR2 SYDVKM. V shed 7 bases and J 6 bases; nucleotides not matched to a gene: 5. The chain's CDR3 is CASTWTGGSNSPLHF. The CDR3 DNA follows: TGTGCCAGCACTTGGACAGGGGGCAGTAATTCACCCCTCCACTTT. Variable domain in full (rest from reference TRBV28 and TRBJ1-6): DVKVTQSSRYLVKRTGEKVFLECVQDMDHENMFWYRQDPGLGLRLIYFSYDVKMKEKGDIPEGYSVSREKKERFSLILESASTNQTSMYLCASTWTGGSNSPLHFGNGTRLTVT.

The CDR3 loop reads CASSIRGRTGPLEQFF. In DNA form, the CDR3 reads TGTGCCAGCAGCATTAGGGGGAGGACAGGTCCCCTCGAGCAGTTCTTC. The V call is TRBV5-4, the J call TRBJ2-1; D perhaps matches TRBD1 (7 bases). V shed 4 bases and J shed 10 bases, with 24 bases lying between them. Germline CDR1 is SGHNT and CDR2 is YYREEE (reference sequence). This CDR3 has 16 amino acids.

The gene calls are TRBV19 and TRBJ2-1; 9 bases are a match to TRBD2. The junction had 10 bases not matched to a gene; V was cut back by 6 bases and J by 4 bases. Germline lookup yields CDR1 LNHDA and CDR2 SQIVND (reference sequence). The CDR3 sequence is 16 residues long. The CDR3 loop is CASSSYLAGKYNEQFF. In DNA form, the CDR3 reads TGTGCCAGTAGCTCTTACCTAGCGGGGAAATACAATGAGCAGTTCTTC.

The chain couples TRBV7-3 to TRBJ1-5, with TRBD1 matching 9 bases. The ends lost 7 bases at V and 0 bases at J; junction bases unmatched: 10. The CDR3 runs to 17 residues. Germline lookup yields CDR1 SGHTA and CDR2 FQGTGA. The CDR3 sequence is CASTLGQGTYSNQPQHF. The CDR3 DNA sequence: TGTGCCAGCACCTTGGGACAGGGCACGTATAGCAATCAGCCCCAGCATTTT.

This clone appeared a few times. J is TRBJ1-6 and V is TRBV24-1; 8 positions match TRBD1. Trimming took 9 bases from V and 8 from J; bases not matched to a gene: 20. This CDR3 spans 18 amino acids. Germline lookup yields CDR1 KGHDR and CDR2 SFDVKD. CDR3 amino acids: CATARASSKTGEYSPLHF. The CDR3 DNA follows: TGTGCCACCGCGAGGGCTTCCAGTAAGACAGGGGAGTATTCACCCCTCCACTTT.

V usage is TRBV2 and J usage is TRBJ2-5, with D possibly called TRBD1 or TRBD2 (5 bases each). Germline values: CDR1 SNHLY, CDR2 FYNNEI. The length of the CDR3 is 12 residues. Deletions cut 10 bases from V and 2 bases from J, with 11 bases between. DNA of the CDR3: TGTGCCACCTCGGGGCTGCAAGAGACCCAGTACTTC. Residues: CATSGLQETQYF.

V usage is TRBV3-1 (or the pseudogene TRBV3-2) and J usage is TRBJ1-2; D gene unclear. The germline V gene encodes CDR1 LGHDT and CDR2 YNNKEL (reference sequence). The CDR3 is 15 residues long. Between the trimmed V and J ends, which lost 1 base and 1 base, there was a span of 10 bases. The CDR3 region has the DNA TGTGCCAGCAGCCAAGGACACGAGAATAACTATGGCTACACCTTC. Translating it yields CASSQGHENNYGYTF.

The genes are TRBV28 and TRBJ1-1; perhaps TRBD1 as D (6 bases). Trimming removed 6 bases at V and 1 base at J, with 24 bases between. CDR3 size: 18 residues. Germline V gene data show CDR1 as MDHEN and CDR2 as SYDVKM. The CDR3 loop reads CASRQIGGSFIRNTEAFF. The CDR3 nucleotides read TGTGCCAGCAGACAAATTGGGGGCAGTTTTATCAGGAACACTGAAGCTTTCTTT.

The V and J genes are TRBV27 and TRBJ2-1; 10 bases map to TRBD2. Trimming at V came to 1 base and at J to 5 bases, leaving 5 bases not matched to a gene. Germline loops: CDR1 MNHEY, CDR2 SMNVEV (reference sequence). The CDR3 covers 16 residues. The CDR3 nucleotides read TGTGCCAGCAGTTTATACCCGGGACTAGCGAACAATGAGCAGTTCTTC. Encoded protein: CASSLYPGLANNEQFF.

The chain uses TRBV9 and TRBJ1-4; D is possibly TRBD1 (5 bases). The V gene lost 0 bases and the J gene lost 5 bases, with 11 bases spanning the gap. Germline values: CDR1 SGDLS, CDR2 YYNGEE. The length of the CDR3 is 15 residues. CDR3 coding DNA: TGTGCCAGCAGCGTAGGGGGCAGCCAAAATGAAAAACTGTTTTTT. Translating it yields CASSVGGSQNEKLFF.

This chain joins TRBV2 and TRBJ1-4; D remains ambiguous. Germline V gives CDR1 SNHLY, CDR2 FYNNEI. This CDR3 region has 15 residues. V was pared by 5 bases and J by 8 bases, with 18 bases between. In DNA, the CDR3 is TGTGCCAGCAGTTTTGGTAGGCCTGGAAGGGAAAAACTGTTTTTT. The encoded protein is CASSFGRPGREKLFF.

The chain recombines TRBV5-4 with TRBJ2-7, with 9 bases aligning to TRBD2. This CDR3 comprises 14 residues. Germline V gene lookup returns CDR1 SGHNT and CDR2 YYREEE (reference sequence). After removal of 5 bases from V and 4 bases from J, the junction contained 7 bases not matched to a gene. CDR3 amino acids: CASSEGLAVYEQYF. The CDR3 nucleotides read TGTGCCAGCAGTGAGGGACTAGCTGTTTACGAGCAGTACTTC.